These T cell receptor beta chains were read from a single sample in a study of OX40 agonist ivuxolimab in advanced cancers. The repertoire was sequenced with immunoSEQ multiplex PCR; TCRdb's copy has only in-frame clones and lacks some. The sample carries nearly 25,000 clones, around 82% recorded once. The sample in question was CD4+ or CD8+ T cells sorted from blood, obtained in a trial of the OX40 agonist ivuxolimab. The receptors come from an adult with an advanced solid tumor such as melanoma, head and neck, liver or kidney cancer. CDR3s include the opening cysteine and the closing phenylalanine or tryptophan. The D gene is left open where the match is weak. Expanded clones get a size class; other rows say once, few or many, or leave the size out.

length,D,size,J,V,CDR3,DNA
14,.,.,TRBJ2-5,TRBV11-3,CASSLGPLQETQYF,TGTGCCAGCAGCTTAGGGCCTCTACAAGAGACCCAGTACTTC
14,.,.,TRBJ2-5,TRBV19,CASSIVKGVGTQYF,TGTGCCAGTAGTATAGTAAAGGGGGTTGGGACCCAGTACTTC
13,.,.,TRBJ1-5,TRBV28,CASRPGPYQPQHF,TGTGCCAGCAGACCGGGACCCTATCAGCCCCAGCATTTT
16,.,.,TRBJ1-5,TRBV19,CASSIWGDTRNQPQHF,TGTGCCAGTAGTATATGGGGGGACACGAGGAATCAGCCCCAGCATTTT
15,TRBD1,.,TRBJ2-7,TRBV11-2,CASSRSGTGAYEQYF,TGTGCCAGCAGCCGTTCCGGGACAGGGGCCTACGAGCAGTACTTC
17,.,few,TRBJ1-5,TRBV14,CASRGGRILGGNQPQHF,TGTGCCAGCAGGGGGGGACGGATCCTTGGAGGCAATCAGCCCCAGCATTTT
18,TRBD2,.,TRBJ2-2,TRBV7-2,CASSRPLSGRARAGELFF,TGTGCCAGCAGCCGCCCCCTAAGCGGGAGGGCCCGCGCCGGGGAGCTGTTTTTT
13,.,.,TRBJ1-2,TRBV7-2,CASSFGTSYGYTF,TGTGCCAGCAGCTTCGGGACAAGTTATGGCTACACCTTC
14,.,.,TRBJ2-1,TRBV27,CASTQGFPYNEQFF,TGTGCCAGTACGCAGGGTTTCCCCTACAATGAGCAGTTCTTC
14,TRBD2,.,TRBJ2-1,TRBV6-1,CAGGSGSSYNEQFF,TGTGCGGGGGGGAGTGGGAGCTCCTACAATGAGCAGTTCTTC
18,TRBD1,.,TRBJ1-2,TRBV5-4,CASSLATAAGGSDYGYTF,TGTGCCAGCAGCTTGGCCACAGCGGCAGGGGGATCTGACTATGGCTACACCTTC
11,.,.,TRBJ1-5,TRBV20-1,CSAKGNQPQHF,TGCAGTGCTAAAGGCAATCAGCCCCAGCATTTT
15,.,medium-sized,TRBJ1-1,TRBV7-2,CASSLAVGLGTEAFF,TGTGCCAGCAGCTTAGCGGTAGGGTTAGGCACTGAAGCTTTCTTT
12,.,few,TRBJ2-7,TRBV7-9,CASSFDDDEQYF,TGTGCCAGCAGCTTTGATGACGACGAGCAGTACTTC
16,TRBD1,.,TRBJ2-7,TRBV5-1,CASSLAGDLGQYEQYF,TGCGCCAGCAGCTTGGCAGGGGACCTGGGACAGTACGAGCAGTACTTC
17,.,.,TRBJ1-5,TRBV27,CASSPRRPREGNQPQHF,TGTGCCAGCAGTCCCCGACGGCCCAGGGAGGGCAATCAGCCCCAGCATTTT